Sequencing of this T cell receptor (beta chain) was carried out in a study of a mutant IDH1 vaccine in newly diagnosed glioma. Study-level information: Once 4-6 weeks had passed after radiotherapy alone, vaccination started, or it started with temozolomide cycles. Patients were pretreated with radiotherapy, temozolomide, or both, mostly both. The study, taken as a whole, reports: Pseudoprogression seemed unlinked to shifts in top peripheral T cell clonotypes.

CDR1 is MNHEY and CDR2 is SMNVEV in the germline V gene (reference sequence). The CDR3 is 14 residues long. The germline V and J ends were trimmed by 4 bases and 4 bases, with 14 bases remaining between them. TCRdb keeps only in-frame clones here, not all; method: immunoSEQ multiplex PCR. The data show about 52,000 clones, over 75% seen once. This clone was detected once. Its antigen is still unknown. Specified time point: week 11, during vaccination. A 20-mer mutant IDH1 peptide at 300 ug was injected subcutaneously with topical imiquimod. The TCR originated in a middle-aged man with glioma. V is TRBV27 and J is TRBJ2-7, with D possibly matching TRBD1 (6 bases). The specimen was PBMCs, collected from a glioma patient whose treatment included an IDH1 peptide vaccine. The CDR3 sequence is CASSSRGQGYEQYF. The DNA for the CDR3 is TGTGCCAGCAGTTCCAGGGGCCAGGGTTACGAGCAGTACTTC.